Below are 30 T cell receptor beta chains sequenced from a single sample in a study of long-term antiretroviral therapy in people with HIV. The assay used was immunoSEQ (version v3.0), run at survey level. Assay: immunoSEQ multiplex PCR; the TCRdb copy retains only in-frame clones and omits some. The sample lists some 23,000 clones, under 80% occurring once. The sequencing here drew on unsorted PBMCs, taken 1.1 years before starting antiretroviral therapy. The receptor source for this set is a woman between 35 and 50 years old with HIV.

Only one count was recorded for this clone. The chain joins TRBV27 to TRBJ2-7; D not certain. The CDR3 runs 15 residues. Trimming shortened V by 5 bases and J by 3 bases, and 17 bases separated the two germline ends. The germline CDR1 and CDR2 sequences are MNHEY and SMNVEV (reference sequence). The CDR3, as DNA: TGTGCCAGCAGTCCCACGACTCTGGGGATCTACGAGCAGTACTTC. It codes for CASSPTTLGIYEQYF.

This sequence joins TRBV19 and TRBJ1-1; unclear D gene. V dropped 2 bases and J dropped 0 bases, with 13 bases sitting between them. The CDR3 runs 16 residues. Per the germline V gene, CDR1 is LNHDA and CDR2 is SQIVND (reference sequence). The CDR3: CASSIREEVMNTEAFF. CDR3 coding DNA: TGTGCCAGTAGTATACGGGAGGAGGTGATGAACACTGAAGCTTTCTTT.

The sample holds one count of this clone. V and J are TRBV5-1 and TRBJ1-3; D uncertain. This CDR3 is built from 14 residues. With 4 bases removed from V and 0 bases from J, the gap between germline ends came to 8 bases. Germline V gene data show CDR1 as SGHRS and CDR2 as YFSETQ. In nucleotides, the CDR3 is TGCGCCAGCAGCGGCGTCGGCTCTGGAAACACCATATATTTT. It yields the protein CASSGVGSGNTIYF.

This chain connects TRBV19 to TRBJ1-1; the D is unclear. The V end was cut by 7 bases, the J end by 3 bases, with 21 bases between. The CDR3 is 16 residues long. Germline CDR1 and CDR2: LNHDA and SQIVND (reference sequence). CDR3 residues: CASTKATGSRDTEAFF. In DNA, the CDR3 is TGTGCCAGTACCAAGGCCACCGGCAGTCGGGACACTGAAGCTTTCTTT.

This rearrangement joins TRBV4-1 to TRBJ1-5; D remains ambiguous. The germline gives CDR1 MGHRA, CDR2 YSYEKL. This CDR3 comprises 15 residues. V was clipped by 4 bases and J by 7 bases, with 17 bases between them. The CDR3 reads CASSPPGVGSQPQHF. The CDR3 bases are TGCGCCAGCAGCCCTCCTGGGGTCGGGAGCCAGCCCCAGCATTTT.

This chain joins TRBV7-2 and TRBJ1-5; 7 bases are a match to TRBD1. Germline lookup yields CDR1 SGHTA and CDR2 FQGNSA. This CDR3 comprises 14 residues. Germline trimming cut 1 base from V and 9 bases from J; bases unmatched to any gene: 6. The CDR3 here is CASSLGQGSMPQHF. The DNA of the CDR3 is TGTGCCAGCAGCTTAGGACAGGGCAGCATGCCCCAGCATTTT.

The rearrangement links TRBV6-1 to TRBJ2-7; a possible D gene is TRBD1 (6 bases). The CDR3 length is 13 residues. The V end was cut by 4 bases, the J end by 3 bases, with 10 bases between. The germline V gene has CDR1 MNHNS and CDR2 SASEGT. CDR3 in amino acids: CASSADSYYEQYF. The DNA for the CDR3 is TGTGCCAGCAGTGCGGACAGTTACTACGAGCAGTACTTC.

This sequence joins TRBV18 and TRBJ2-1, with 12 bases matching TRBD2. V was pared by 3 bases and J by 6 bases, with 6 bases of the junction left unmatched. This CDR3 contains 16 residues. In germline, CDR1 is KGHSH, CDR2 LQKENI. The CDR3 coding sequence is TGTGCCAGCTCACCTGCTAGCGGGAGGGCCGGCAATGAGCAGTTCTTC. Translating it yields CASSPASGRAGNEQFF.

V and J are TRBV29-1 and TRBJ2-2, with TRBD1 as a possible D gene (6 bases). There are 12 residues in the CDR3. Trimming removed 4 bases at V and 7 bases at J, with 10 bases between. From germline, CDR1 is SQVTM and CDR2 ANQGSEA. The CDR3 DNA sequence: TGCAGCGTTGGAACAGGGAGCGGGGAGCTGTTTTTT. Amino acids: CSVGTGSGELFF.

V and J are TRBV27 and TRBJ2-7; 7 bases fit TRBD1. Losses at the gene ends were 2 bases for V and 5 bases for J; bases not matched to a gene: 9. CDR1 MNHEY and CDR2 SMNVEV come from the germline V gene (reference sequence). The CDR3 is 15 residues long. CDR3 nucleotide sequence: TGTGCCAGCAGTTTAGGGCCAGGGGGACGGGACGAGCAGTACTTC. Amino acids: CASSLGPGGRDEQYF.

The CDR3 sequence: CASGAGMRTYNEQFF. Written as DNA, the CDR3 is TGTGCCTCGGGCGCCGGGATGCGTACCTACAATGAGCAGTTCTTC. This rearrangement joins TRBV19 to TRBJ2-1, with TRBD2 as a possible D gene (5 bases). Germline V gives CDR1 LNHDA, CDR2 SQIVND (reference sequence). There are 15 residues in the CDR3. V gave up 11 bases and J gave up 2 bases, with 19 bases separating them.

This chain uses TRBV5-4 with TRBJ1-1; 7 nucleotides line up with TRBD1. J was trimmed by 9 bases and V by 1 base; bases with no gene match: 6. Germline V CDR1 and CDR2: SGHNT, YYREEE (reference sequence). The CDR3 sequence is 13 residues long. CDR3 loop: CASSLNRGHKAFF. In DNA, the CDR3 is TGTGCCAGCAGCTTGAACAGGGGACACAAAGCTTTCTTT.

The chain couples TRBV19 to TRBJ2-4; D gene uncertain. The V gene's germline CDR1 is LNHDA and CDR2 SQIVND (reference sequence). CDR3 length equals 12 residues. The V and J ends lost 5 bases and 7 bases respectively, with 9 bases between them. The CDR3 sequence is CASSPNGNIQYF. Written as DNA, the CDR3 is TGTGCCAGTAGTCCGAACGGGAACATTCAGTACTTC.

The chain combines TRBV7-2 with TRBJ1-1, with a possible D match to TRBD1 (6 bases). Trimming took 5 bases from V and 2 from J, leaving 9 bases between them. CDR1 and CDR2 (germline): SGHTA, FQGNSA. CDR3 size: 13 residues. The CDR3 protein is CASSPQGNTEAFF. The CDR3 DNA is TGTGCCAGCAGCCCACAGGGTAACACTGAAGCTTTCTTT.

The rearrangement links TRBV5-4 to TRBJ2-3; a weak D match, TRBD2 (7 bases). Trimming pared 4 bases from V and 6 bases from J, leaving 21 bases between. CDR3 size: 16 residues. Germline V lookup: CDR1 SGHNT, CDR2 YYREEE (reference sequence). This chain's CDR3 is CASSETRGGGRDTQYF. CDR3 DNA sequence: TGTGCCAGCAGCGAGACCCGGGGAGGGGGAAGGGATACGCAGTATTTT.

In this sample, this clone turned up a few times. The CDR3 reads CASSTGTVLNTGELFF. In DNA, the CDR3 is TGTGCCAGCAGCACCGGGACGGTGCTTAACACCGGGGAGCTGTTTTTT. The chain employs TRBV7-2 and TRBJ2-2, with D perhaps being TRBD1 or TRBD2 (5 bases each). From germline, CDR1 is SGHTA and CDR2 FQGNSA. The CDR3 is 16 amino acids. V gave up 5 bases and J gave up 2 bases, with 15 bases separating them. Full variable domain (missing parts from reference TRBV7-2 and TRBJ2-2): GAGVSQSPSNKVTEKGKDVELRCDPISGHTALYWYRQSLGQGLEFLIYFQGNSAPDKSGLPSDRFSAERTGGSVSTLTIQRTQQEDSAVYLCASSTGTVLNTGELFFGEGSRLTVL.

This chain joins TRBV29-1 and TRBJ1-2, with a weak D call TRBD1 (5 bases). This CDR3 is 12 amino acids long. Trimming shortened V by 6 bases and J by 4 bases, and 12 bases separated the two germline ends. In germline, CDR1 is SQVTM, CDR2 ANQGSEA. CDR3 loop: CSVGAGGYGYTF. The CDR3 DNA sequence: TGCAGCGTCGGTGCGGGGGGCTATGGCTACACCTTC.

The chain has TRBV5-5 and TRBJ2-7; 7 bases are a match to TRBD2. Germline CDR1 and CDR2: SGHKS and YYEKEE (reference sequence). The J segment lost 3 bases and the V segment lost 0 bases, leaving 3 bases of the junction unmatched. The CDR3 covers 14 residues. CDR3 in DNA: TGTGCCAGCAGCTTGGATAGCGGGTTCTACGAGCAGTACTTC. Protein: CASSLDSGFYEQYF.

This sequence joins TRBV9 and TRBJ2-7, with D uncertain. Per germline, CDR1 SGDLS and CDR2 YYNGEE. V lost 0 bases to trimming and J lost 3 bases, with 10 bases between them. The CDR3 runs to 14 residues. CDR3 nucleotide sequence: TGTGCCAGCAGCGTAGTCCCAGGAGACTACGAGCAGTACTTC. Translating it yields CASSVVPGDYEQYF.

The CDR3 here is CSVEVGRGSGELFF. The CDR3 coding sequence is TGCAGCGTTGAAGTTGGACGGGGGTCCGGGGAGCTGTTTTTT. The gene calls are TRBV29-1 and TRBJ2-2, with a weak D call TRBD2 (6 bases). The CDR3 has 14 residues. Trimming removed 1 base from V and 6 bases from J, with 12 bases in between. CDR1 is SQVTM, CDR2 ANQGSEA, per germline.

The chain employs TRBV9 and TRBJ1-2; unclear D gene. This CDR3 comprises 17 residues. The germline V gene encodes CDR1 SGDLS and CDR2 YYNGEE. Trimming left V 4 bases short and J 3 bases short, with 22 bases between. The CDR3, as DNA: TGTGCCAGCAGCCAACGAACTCGTCGGAGTTCGTACTATGGCTACACCTTC. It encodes CASSQRTRRSSYYGYTF.

Here the CDR3 DNA reads TGTGCCAGCAGCCTCGGACAGAATCAGCCCCAGCATTTT. This gives the protein CASSLGQNQPQHF. The gene calls are TRBV6-5 and TRBJ1-5, with a weak D call TRBD1 (6 bases). The CDR3 loop spans 13 amino acids. V lost 6 bases to trimming and J lost 4 bases, with 10 bases between them. CDR1 MNHEY and CDR2 SVGAGI come from the germline V gene.

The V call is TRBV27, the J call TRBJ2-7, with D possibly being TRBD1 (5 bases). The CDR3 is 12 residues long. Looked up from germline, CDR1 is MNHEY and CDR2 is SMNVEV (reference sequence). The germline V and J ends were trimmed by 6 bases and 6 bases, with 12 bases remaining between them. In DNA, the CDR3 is TGTGCCAGCAGGCGAGACAGCCTCGAGCAGTACTTC. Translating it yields CASRRDSLEQYF.

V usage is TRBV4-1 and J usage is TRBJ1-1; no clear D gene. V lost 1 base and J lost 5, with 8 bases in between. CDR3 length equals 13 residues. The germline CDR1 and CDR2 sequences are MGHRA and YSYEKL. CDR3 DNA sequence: TGCGCCAGCAGCCAAGCCCCCGGGACTGAAGCTTTCTTT. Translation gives CASSQAPGTEAFF.

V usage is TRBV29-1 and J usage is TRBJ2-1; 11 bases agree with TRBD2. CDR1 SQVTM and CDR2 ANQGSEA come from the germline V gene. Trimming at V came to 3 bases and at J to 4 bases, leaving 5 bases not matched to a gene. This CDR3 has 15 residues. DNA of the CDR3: TGCAGCGTTGAGGACCTAGCGGGGGGTTACAATGAGCAGTTCTTC. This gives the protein CSVEDLAGGYNEQFF.

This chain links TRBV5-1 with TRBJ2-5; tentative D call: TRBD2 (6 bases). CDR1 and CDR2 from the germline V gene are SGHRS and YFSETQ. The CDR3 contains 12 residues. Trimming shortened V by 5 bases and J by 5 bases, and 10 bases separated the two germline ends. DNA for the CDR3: TGCGCCAGCAGTCACGCGGGGGAGACCCAGTACTTC. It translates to CASSHAGETQYF.

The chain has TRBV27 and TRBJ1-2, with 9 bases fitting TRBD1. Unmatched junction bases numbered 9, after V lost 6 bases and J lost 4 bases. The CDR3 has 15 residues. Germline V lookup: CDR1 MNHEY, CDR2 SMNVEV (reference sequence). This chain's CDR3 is CASRRIRDRAYGYTF. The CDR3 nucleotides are TGTGCCAGCAGGCGCATCCGGGACAGGGCCTATGGCTACACCTTC.

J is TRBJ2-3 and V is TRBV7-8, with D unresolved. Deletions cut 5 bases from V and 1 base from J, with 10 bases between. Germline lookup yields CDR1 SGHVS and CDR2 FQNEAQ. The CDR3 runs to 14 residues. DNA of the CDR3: TGTGCCAGCAGCGAAGAAACTCGCACAGATACGCAGTATTTT. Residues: CASSEETRTDTQYF.

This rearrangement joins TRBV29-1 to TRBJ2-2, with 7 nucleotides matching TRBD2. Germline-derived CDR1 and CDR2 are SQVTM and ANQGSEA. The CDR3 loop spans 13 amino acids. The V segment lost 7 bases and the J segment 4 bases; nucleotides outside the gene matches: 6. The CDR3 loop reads CSAAGLSTGELFF. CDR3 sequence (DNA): TGCAGCGCAGCGGGACTTAGCACCGGGGAGCTGTTTTTT.

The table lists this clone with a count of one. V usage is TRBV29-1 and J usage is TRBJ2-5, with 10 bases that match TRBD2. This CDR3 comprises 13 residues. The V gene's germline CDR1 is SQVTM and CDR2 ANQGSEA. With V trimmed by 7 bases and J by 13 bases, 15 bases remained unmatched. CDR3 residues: CSANGVLAGFLYF. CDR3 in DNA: TGCAGCGCCAACGGGGTACTAGCGGGATTTTTGTACTTC.